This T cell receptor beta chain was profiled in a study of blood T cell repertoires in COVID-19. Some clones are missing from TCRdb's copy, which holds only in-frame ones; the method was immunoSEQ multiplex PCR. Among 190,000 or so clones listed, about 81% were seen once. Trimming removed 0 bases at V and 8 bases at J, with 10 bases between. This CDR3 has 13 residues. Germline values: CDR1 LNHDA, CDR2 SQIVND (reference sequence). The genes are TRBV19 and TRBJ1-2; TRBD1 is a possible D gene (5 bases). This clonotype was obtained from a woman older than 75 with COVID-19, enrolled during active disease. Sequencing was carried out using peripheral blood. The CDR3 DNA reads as TGTGCCAGTAGTATAGATCCGTGGACAGGCTACACCTTC. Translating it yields CASSIDPWTGYTF.